This note documents a single T cell receptor (beta chain) sequence. Antigen unknown. This CDR3 spans 14 amino acids. Trimming cost V 0 bases and J 3 bases, with 7 bases left between them. Germline assignment: CDR1 SGHRS and CDR2 YFSETQ. The data derive from a study of OX40 agonist ivuxolimab in advanced cancers. Background on the study: Patient treatment consisted of intravenous ivuxolimab administration every 2 weeks at 0.01 to 10 mg/kg. One hepatocellular carcinoma and a couple of cutaneous melanoma patients partially responded.

TCRdb's table, derived via immunoSEQ multiplex PCR, lists solely in-frame clones and lacks some. The data contain roughly 48,000 clones, over 75% of them singletons. Overall study findings and caveats: Clones of CD4+ and CD8+ blood T cells grew by week 6 at doses of 0.1 to 3.0 mg/kg. The average count of expanded clones was higher among CD8+ T cells than among CD4+.

The sample in question was CD4+ or CD8+ T cells sorted from blood, obtained in a trial of the OX40 agonist ivuxolimab. The clonotype comes from an adult with an advanced solid tumor such as melanoma, head and neck, liver or kidney cancer. The rearrangement links TRBV5-1 to TRBJ1-5; D is uncertain. The CDR3 here is CASSLDGDNQPQHF. CDR3 bases: TGCGCCAGCAGCTTGGACGGAGACAATCAGCCCCAGCATTTT.